This T cell receptor beta chain was captured by sequencing in a study of beta chain features in type 1 diabetes. The wider study: On cell yields, gender and age, patients and healthy donors were similar.

The germline gives CDR1 MNHNS, CDR2 SASEGT. Germline trimming cut 7 bases from V and 4 bases from J; bases unmatched to any gene: 7. This CDR3 has 15 residues. Comment on this clone: The antigen is undetermined.

Stem cell-like memory, regulatory, central memory and naive CD4+ cells were sorted via CD45RO/CCR7/CD25/CD127/CD95/CD27. Reverse transcription of all isolated RNA meant that expressed TCRB transcripts were sequenced. Generated by immunoSEQ multiplex PCR, the TCRdb table keeps only in-frame clones and is missing some. In the table there are approximately 730,000 clones, 13% of which are singletons. Study outcomes and limitations: Compared with healthy donors, patients appeared to share more similar naive, central memory and regulatory TCRB repertoires. Small HLA sub-analyses could not settle whether HLA shapes TCRB rearrangement. Across all four CD4+ subsets, people with type 1 diabetes showed modestly shorter TCRB CDR3s.

The V and J genes are TRBV6-1 and TRBJ1-5, with 10 nucleotides matching TRBD1. Specimen: naive CD4+ T cells from blood. This clonotype originated in a young man with type 1 diabetes. The CDR3 region is CASNRGTGVNQPQHF. CDR3 bases: TGTGCCAGCAATAGGGGGACAGGGGTGAATCAGCCCCAGCATTTT.